The 13 T cell receptor beta chains below come from one sample, sequenced in a study of a mutant IDH1 vaccine in newly diagnosed glioma. Their target antigens are unknown. TCRdb keeps only in-frame clones here, not all; method: immunoSEQ multiplex PCR. The sample has approximately 33,000 clones, about 75% seen once. The time point is: week 47, end of study. The vaccine gave 300 ug of a 20-mer mutant IDH1 peptide subcutaneously per dose. The sample here was PBMCs, taken from a glioma patient whose treatment included an IDH1 peptide vaccine. The receptor source for this set is a man between 40 and 49 years old with glioma.

This sequence joins TRBV7-8 and TRBJ2-2, with 9 bases aligning to TRBD1. CDR3 length: 16 residues. Germline-derived CDR1 and CDR2 are SGHVS and FQNEAQ. The ends lost 2 bases at V and 1 base at J; junction bases unmatched: 2. CDR3 sequence reads: CASSLWGQGNTGELFF. In nucleotides, the CDR3 is TGTGCCAGCAGCTTATGGGGACAGGGGAACACCGGGGAGCTGTTTTTT.

This chain connects TRBV14 to TRBJ2-1, with TRBD2 as a possible D gene (5 bases). Per the germline V gene, CDR1 is SGHDN and CDR2 is FVKESK. Trimming pared 7 bases from V and 1 base from J, leaving 11 bases between. CDR3 length equals 14 residues. CDR3 DNA: TGTGCCAGCAACAAGGGCGGGTCCTACAATGAGCAGTTCTTC. Translated, it gives CASNKGGSYNEQFF. Together with reference TRBV14 and TRBJ2-1, the CDR3 gives the full variable domain: EAGVTQFPSHSVIEKGQTVTLRCDPISGHDNLYWYRRVMGKEIKFLLHFVKESKQDESGMPNNRFLAERTGGTYSTLKVQPAELEDSGVYFCASNKGGSYNEQFFGPGTRLTVL.

The rearrangement links TRBV19 to TRBJ2-6, with D perhaps TRBD1 or TRBD2 (5 bases each). V dropped 4 bases and J dropped 0 bases, with 22 bases sitting between them. Germline V gene sequence: CDR1 LNHDA, CDR2 SQIVND (reference sequence). The CDR3 is made up of 20 amino acids. CDR3 protein: CASSSGAGRSAISGANVLTF. CDR3 DNA sequence: TGTGCCAGTAGTAGTGGGGCGGGTAGGAGTGCTATCTCTGGGGCCAACGTCCTGACTTTC.

The V call is TRBV7-2, the J call TRBJ2-3; TRBD2 agrees at 10 bases. Germline lookup yields CDR1 SGHTA and CDR2 FQGNSA. V shed 5 bases, J shed 7 bases, and the junction held 12 bases outside the gene matches. The CDR3 extends over 16 amino acids. The CDR3 DNA reads as TGTGCCAGCAGCCAAGCTATAGCGGGAGGAGTAAATACGCAGTATTTT. Its translation is CASSQAIAGGVNTQYF.

The sample holds one count of this clone. This chain uses TRBV28 with TRBJ1-2, with D uncertain. The germline V gene encodes CDR1 MDHEN and CDR2 SYDVKM. V dropped 11 bases and J dropped 8 bases, with 21 bases sitting between them. The CDR3 extends over 13 amino acids. CDR3 sequence (DNA): TGTGCCGGATCCCCCTCGGATTCGGGGGGCTACACCTTC. Translation gives CAGSPSDSGGYTF.

V gene TRBV5-1 combines with J gene TRBJ1-2, with unresolved D. This CDR3 has 14 residues. Trimming took 0 bases from V and 9 from J, leaving 15 bases between them. Germline CDR1 and CDR2: SGHRS and YFSETQ. The CDR3 here is CASSLEGPSSRYTF. CDR3 bases: TGCGCCAGCAGCTTGGAAGGGCCTAGTAGTCGCTACACCTTC.

This rearrangement joins TRBV7-9 to TRBJ2-2; 9 bases align to TRBD1. Unmatched junction bases numbered 8, after V lost 5 bases and J lost 4 bases. Germline-derived CDR1 and CDR2 are SEHNR and FQNEAQ (reference sequence). The length of the CDR3 is 16 residues. Written as DNA, the CDR3 is TGTGCCAGCAGCCAAAGGGACAGGGCCTTCACCGGGGAGCTGTTTTTT. Protein: CASSQRDRAFTGELFF.

V gene TRBV7-2 combines with J gene TRBJ2-2; perhaps D is TRBD1 or TRBD2 (5 bases each). The CDR3 loop spans 16 amino acids. Germline assignment: CDR1 SGHTA and CDR2 FQGNSA. V lost 5 bases and J 6 bases, leaving 19 bases between the germline ends. For the CDR3, the DNA is TGTGCCAGCAGCCTAGGGGCTCCGTGGGAGCCCGGGGAGCTGTTTTTT. Translation gives CASSLGAPWEPGELFF.

The CDR3 here is CASSGHRSVNSYNEQFF. The CDR3 nucleotides read TGTGCCAGCAGTGGACACCGTAGCGTGAACTCCTACAATGAGCAGTTCTTC. The gene calls are TRBV6-1 and TRBJ2-1; D possibly corresponds to TRBD2 (5 bases). Looked up from germline, CDR1 is MNHNS and CDR2 is SASEGT. Trimming took off 4 bases at V and 0 bases at J, with 16 bases between the two ends. The CDR3 runs 17 residues.

This sequence joins TRBV7-2 and TRBJ2-1; TRBD2 matches at 9 bases. CDR3 length: 17 residues. Germline CDR1 SGHTA, CDR2 FQGNSA. V was clipped by 1 base and J by 7 bases; unmatched bases: 11. The CDR3 region has the DNA TGTGCCAGCAGCTTAGAAGTAGCGGGAGTCGTGGGGAATGAGCAGTTCTTC. Its translation: CASSLEVAGVVGNEQFF.

The V call is TRBV18, the J call TRBJ2-1, with 7 bases that match TRBD2. CDR3 length: 15 residues. The ends lost 6 bases at V and 2 bases at J; junction bases unmatched: 7. CDR1 is KGHSH, CDR2 LQKENI, per germline. The CDR3 nucleotides read TGTGCCAGCTCCATGGGGGGGAGCCCCTACAATGAGCAGTTCTTC. The encoded protein is CASSMGGSPYNEQFF.

The rearrangement uses TRBV6-1 and TRBJ2-7; 8 bases line up with TRBD2. Trimming took 2 bases from V and 3 from J; bases not matched to a gene: 6. Germline loops: CDR1 MNHNS, CDR2 SASEGT. There are 15 residues in the CDR3. The CDR3 bases are TGTGCCAGCAGTGAACCCCTAGCGGGCTTCTACGAGCAGTACTTC. Amino acid sequence: CASSEPLAGFYEQYF.

The V gene is TRBV11-2, the J gene TRBJ2-7; maybe TRBD2 (5 bases). CDR3 size: 13 residues. V was cut by 6 bases and J by 5 bases, with 14 bases left in between. Germline V CDR1 and CDR2: SGHAT, FQNNGV. The CDR3 spells CASRTTLGNEQYF. In DNA, the CDR3 is TGTGCCAGCAGAACTACTCTCGGGAACGAGCAGTACTTC.